This T cell receptor beta chain was retrieved from a study of response to subunit inactivated influenza vaccine. Overall study findings and caveats: Only a handful of new T cells, the authors suggested, are recruited with each seasonal influenza vaccination.

TCRdb re-called the RT-PCR reads with MiXCR, one entry per CDR3 protein. The table lists about 520,000 distinct CDR3 sequences, more than 7% of them singletons. CDR1 MNHEY and CDR2 SVGAGI come from the germline V gene. V trimming: 4 bases; J trimming: 4 bases; junction bases outside the gene matches: 7. The CDR3 is 15 residues long. The table lists this clonotype with a few counts. The antigen remains unidentified. This clonotype was sampled from a man in his fifties or sixties who received an inactivated influenza vaccine. V gene TRBV6-5 combines with J gene TRBJ2-5, with TRBD1 matching over 9 bases. Sequenced here: PBMCs from blood, sampled about 23 months after vaccination. CDR3 nucleotide sequence: TGTGCCAGCAGTTCTCGCGACAGGGGGGGAGAGACCCAGTACTTC. Protein: CASSSRDRGGETQYF.